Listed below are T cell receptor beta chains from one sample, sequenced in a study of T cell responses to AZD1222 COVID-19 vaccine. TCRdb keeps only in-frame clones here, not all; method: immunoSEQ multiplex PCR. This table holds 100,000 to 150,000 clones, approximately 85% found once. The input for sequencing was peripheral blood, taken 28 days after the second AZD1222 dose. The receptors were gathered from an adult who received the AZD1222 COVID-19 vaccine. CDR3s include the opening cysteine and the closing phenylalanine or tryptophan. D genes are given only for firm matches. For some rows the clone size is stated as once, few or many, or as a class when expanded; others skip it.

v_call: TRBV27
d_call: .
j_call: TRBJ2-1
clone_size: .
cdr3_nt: TGTGCCAGCAGTTTATTTGGAGGGCACAATGAGCAGTTCTTC
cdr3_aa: CASSLFGGHNEQFF

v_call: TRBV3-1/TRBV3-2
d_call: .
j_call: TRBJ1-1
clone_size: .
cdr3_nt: TGTGCCAGCAGCCAGTGGGGGCTCGGGATGAACACTGAAGCTTTCTTT
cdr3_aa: CASSQWGLGMNTEAFF

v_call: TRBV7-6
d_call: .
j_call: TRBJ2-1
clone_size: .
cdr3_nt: TGTGCCAGCAGCTTAAGGGGGCGGGAATCCGCCTACAATGAGCAGTTCTTC
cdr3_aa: CASSLRGRESAYNEQFF

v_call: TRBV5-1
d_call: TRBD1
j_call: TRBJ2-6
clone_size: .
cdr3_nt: TGCGCCAGCAGCTTGGAGGGGGGACAGGGGTACTCTGGGGCCAACGTCCTGACTTTC
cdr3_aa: CASSLEGGQGYSGANVLTF

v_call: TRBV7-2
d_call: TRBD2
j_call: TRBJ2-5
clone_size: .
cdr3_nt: TGTGCCAGCAGCTCCCTAGCGGGGGGGACAGAGACCCAGTACTTC
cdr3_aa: CASSSLAGGTETQYF

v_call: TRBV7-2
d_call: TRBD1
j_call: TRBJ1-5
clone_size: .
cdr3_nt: TGTGCCAGCAGCTTGGACAGGGCTAGCAATCAGCCCCAGCATTTT
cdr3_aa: CASSLDRASNQPQHF

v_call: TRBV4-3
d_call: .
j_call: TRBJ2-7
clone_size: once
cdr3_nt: TGCGCCAGCAGCCCCTTCAGGGGATCATCCTACGAGCAGTACTTC
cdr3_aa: CASSPFRGSSYEQYF

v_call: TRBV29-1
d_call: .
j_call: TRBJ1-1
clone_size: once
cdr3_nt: TGCAGCTTCCGTTCGGGGATGGACACTGAAGCTTTCTTT
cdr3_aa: CSFRSGMDTEAFF

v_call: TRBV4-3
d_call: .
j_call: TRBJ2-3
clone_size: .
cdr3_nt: TGCGCCAGCAGCCAAGAGGCTCCCGGGACTCACTACACAGATACGCAGTATTTT
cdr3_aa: CASSQEAPGTHYTDTQYF

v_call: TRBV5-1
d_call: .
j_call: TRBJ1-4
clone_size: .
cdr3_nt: TGCGCCAGCAGCTTCACCGGGGTCAATGAAAAACTGTTTTTT
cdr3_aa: CASSFTGVNEKLFF

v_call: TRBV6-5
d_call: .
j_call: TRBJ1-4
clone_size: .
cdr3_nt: TGTGCCAGCAGTACATCAACTAATGAAAAACTGTTTTTT
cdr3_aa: CASSTSTNEKLFF

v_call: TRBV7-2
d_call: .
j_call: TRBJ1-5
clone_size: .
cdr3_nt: TGTGCCAGCAAGCTTATGGATCAGCCCCAGCATTTT
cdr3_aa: CASKLMDQPQHF

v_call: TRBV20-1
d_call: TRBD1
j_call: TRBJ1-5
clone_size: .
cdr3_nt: TGCAGTGCTAGTGGACAGGGGGCAAAGAGCAATCAGCCCCAGCATTTT
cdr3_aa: CSASGQGAKSNQPQHF

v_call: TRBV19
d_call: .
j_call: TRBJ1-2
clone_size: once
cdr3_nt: TGTGCCAGTAGCCCCGACGGAAACTATGGCTACACCTTC
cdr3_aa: CASSPDGNYGYTF

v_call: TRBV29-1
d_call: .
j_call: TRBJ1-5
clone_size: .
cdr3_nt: TGCAGCGTTGGTGGTAACGGCAATCAGCCCCAGCATTTT
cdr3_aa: CSVGGNGNQPQHF

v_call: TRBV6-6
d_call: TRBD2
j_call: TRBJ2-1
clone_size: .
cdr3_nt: TGTGCCAGCAGTAACAGCGGGGCTAACTACAATGAGCAGTTCTTC
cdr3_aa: CASSNSGANYNEQFF

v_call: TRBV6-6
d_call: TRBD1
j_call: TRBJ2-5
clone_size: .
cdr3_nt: TGTGCCAGCAGTTACGGGGACAGGGGCCGAGAGACCCAGTACTTC
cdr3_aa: CASSYGDRGRETQYF

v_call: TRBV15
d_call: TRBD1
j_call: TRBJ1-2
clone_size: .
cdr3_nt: TGTGCCACCAGCAAGGGGACAGGGGGAAATTATGGCTACACCTTC
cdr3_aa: CATSKGTGGNYGYTF

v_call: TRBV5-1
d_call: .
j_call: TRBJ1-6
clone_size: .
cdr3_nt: TGCGCCAGCAGCCCAGCATCGAGCTCCTATAATTCACCCCTCCACTTT
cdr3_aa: CASSPASSSYNSPLHF

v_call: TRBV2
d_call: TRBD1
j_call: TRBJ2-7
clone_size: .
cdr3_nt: TGTGCCACCTGGGACAGGGAGTCCGCCGAGCAGTACTTC
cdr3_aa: CATWDRESAEQYF

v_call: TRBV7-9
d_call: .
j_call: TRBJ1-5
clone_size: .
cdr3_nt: TGTGCCAGCAGCTTAGCGGTTAATCAGCCCCAGCATTTT
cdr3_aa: CASSLAVNQPQHF

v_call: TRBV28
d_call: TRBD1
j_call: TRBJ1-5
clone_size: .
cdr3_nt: TGTGCCAGCAGTGGCGGACAGGGGGCCAATCAGCCCCAGCATTTT
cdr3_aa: CASSGGQGANQPQHF

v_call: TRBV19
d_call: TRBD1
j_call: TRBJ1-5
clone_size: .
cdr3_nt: TGTGCCAGTAGACGGACAGGGTATGGCAATCAGCCCCAGCATTTT
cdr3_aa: CASRRTGYGNQPQHF

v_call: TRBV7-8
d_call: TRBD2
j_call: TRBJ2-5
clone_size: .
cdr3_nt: TGTGCCAGCAGCACCCGACTAGCGGTGGACTTGGGGGAGACCCAGTACTTC
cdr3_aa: CASSTRLAVDLGETQYF

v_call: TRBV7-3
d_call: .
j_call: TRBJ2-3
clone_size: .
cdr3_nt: TGTGCCAGCATCTCCGGGCGTTTAACGGGGTTTTCTAGCACAGATACGCAGTATTTT
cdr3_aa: CASISGRLTGFSSTDTQYF

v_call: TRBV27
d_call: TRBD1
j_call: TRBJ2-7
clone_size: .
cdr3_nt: TGTGCCAGCAGTCCCCGGACAGGGACATACGAGCAGTACTTC
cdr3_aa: CASSPRTGTYEQYF

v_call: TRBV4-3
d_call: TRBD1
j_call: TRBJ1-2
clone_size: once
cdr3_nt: TGCGCCAGCAGCCAGAACAGGGGGCTTGGCTACACCTTC
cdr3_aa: CASSQNRGLGYTF

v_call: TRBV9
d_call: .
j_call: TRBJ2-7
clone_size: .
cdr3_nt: TGTGCCAGCAGCGTAGACGGGGGCAGCTCCTACGAGCAGTACTTC
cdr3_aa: CASSVDGGSSYEQYF

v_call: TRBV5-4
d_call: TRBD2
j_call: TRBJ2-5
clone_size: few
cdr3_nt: TGTGCCAGCAGACTGCTTAGCGGGGGCGGGGAGACCCAGTACTTC
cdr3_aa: CASRLLSGGGETQYF

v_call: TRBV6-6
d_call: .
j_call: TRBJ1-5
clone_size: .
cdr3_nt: TGTGCCAGCAGTTCCCAGACAGACCAAGAGCATTTT
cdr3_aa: CASSSQTDQEHF

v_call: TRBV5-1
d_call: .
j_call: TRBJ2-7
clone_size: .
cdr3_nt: TGCGCCAGCAGCTTGGGGCCCAATTACCAGGCCCCCGAGCAGTACTTC
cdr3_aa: CASSLGPNYQAPEQYF

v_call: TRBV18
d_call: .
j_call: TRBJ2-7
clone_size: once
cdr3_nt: TGTGCCAGCTCACCGGGTGTTCACTACGAGCAGTACTTC
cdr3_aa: CASSPGVHYEQYF

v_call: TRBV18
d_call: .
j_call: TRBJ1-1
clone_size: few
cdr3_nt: TGTGCCAGCTCACCGCCTCAGGGGATCGGCACTGAAGCTTTCTTT
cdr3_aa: CASSPPQGIGTEAFF

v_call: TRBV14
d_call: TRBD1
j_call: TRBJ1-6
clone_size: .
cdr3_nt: TGTGCCAGCAGCCTCGGACAGGGTAGTTCACCCCTCCACTTT
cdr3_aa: CASSLGQGSSPLHF

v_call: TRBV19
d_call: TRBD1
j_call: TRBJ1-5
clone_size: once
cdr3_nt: TGTGCCAGTAGTATAGTGGGGCAGGGGGATCAGCCCCAGCATTTT
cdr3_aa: CASSIVGQGDQPQHF

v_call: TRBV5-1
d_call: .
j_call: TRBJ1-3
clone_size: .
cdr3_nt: TGCGCCAGCAGGCCCACAGTGATCTCTGGAAACACCATATATTTT
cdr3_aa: CASRPTVISGNTIYF

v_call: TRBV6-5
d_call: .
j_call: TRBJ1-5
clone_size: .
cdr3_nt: TGTGCCAGCAGTCCCCCGGTGAATCAGCCCCAGCATTTT
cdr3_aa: CASSPPVNQPQHF

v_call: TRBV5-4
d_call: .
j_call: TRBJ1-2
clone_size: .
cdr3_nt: TGTGCCAGCAGCCCGACGGCCGAACCCAACTATGGCTACACCTTC
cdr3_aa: CASSPTAEPNYGYTF

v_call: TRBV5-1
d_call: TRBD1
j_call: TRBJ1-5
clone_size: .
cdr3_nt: TGCGCCAGCAGTCTCGGGACAGGGTTTAATCAGCCCCAGCATTTT
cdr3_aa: CASSLGTGFNQPQHF

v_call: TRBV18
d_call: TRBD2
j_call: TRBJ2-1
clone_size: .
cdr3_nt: TGTGCCAGCTCACCTCGGGCTAGCGGCCTCTCCTACAATGAGCAGTTCTTC
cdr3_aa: CASSPRASGLSYNEQFF

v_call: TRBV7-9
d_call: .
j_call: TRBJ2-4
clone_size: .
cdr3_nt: TGTGCCAGCAGCTTAAGTGGCGGCAACATTCAGTACTTC
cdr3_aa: CASSLSGGNIQYF

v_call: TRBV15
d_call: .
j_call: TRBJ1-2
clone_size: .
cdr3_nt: TGTGCCACCAGCAGAGATAGGGCACCGGGTGGCTACACCTTC
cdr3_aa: CATSRDRAPGGYTF

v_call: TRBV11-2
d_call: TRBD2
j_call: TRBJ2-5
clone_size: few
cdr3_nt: TGTGCCAGCAGCATCGGACTAGCTGGGCGAATTCAAGAGACCCAGTACTTC
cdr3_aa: CASSIGLAGRIQETQYF

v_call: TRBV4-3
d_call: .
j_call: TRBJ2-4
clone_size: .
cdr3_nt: TGCGCCAGCAGCCTCCTACCGCAGGGTTCCAAAAACATTCAGTACTTC
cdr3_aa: CASSLLPQGSKNIQYF

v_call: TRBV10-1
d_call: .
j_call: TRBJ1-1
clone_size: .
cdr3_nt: TGCGCCAGCCAGCGGTCAGGGAACACTGAAGCTTTCTTT
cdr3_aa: CASQRSGNTEAFF

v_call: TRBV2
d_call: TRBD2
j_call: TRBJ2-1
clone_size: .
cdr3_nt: TGTGCCAGCAGTGTTAAGACTAGCGGGCAGTTCTTC
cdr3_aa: CASSVKTSGQFF

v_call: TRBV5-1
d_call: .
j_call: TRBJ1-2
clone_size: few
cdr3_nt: TGCGCCAGCAGTCAGACTCCAGGGGTTAGGGACTATGGCTACACCTTC
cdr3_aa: CASSQTPGVRDYGYTF

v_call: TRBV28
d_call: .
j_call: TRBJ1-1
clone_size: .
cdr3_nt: TGTGCCAGCAGTCGTTCCGGGGCGCGAACTGAAGCTTTCTTT
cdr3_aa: CASSRSGARTEAFF

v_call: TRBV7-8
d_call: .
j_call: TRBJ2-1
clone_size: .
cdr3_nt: TGTGCCAGCAGCTTAGGTGGAGGCGATGAGCAGTTCTTC
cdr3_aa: CASSLGGGDEQFF

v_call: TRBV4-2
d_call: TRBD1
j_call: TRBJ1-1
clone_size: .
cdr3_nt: TGTGCCAGCAGCCGAACAGGGGGTAGTCAGAACACTGAAGCTTTCTTT
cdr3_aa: CASSRTGGSQNTEAFF

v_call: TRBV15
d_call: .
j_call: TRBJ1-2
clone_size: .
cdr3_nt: TGTGCCACCAGCAGAGCCCTACTTGAGTCTGCTAACTATGGCTACACCTTC
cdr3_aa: CATSRALLESANYGYTF

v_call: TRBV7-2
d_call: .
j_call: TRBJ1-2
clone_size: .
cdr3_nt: TGTGCCAGCAGCTTAGCGCATCAGGGGAGCGATGGCTACACCTTC
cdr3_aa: CASSLAHQGSDGYTF

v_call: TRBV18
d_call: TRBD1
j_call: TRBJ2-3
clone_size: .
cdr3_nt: TGTGCCAGCTCGCTGGGACAGGGGAGCACAGATACGCAGTATTTT
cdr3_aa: CASSLGQGSTDTQYF